This TCR beta chain originates from a study of T cells after yellow fever vaccination. This clonotype was counted ten times or more. Between the trimmed V and J ends, which lost 4 bases and 2 bases, there was a span of 16 bases. Germline V gene data show CDR1 as SQVTM and CDR2 as ANQGSEA. The CDR3 is 15 amino acids. 5'RACE template switching produced TCR cDNA carrying a universal primer site and UMIs. MiXCR was run by TCRdb on the 5' RACE reads, yielding one entry per CDR3 protein. This table has roughly 340,000 distinct CDR3 sequences, 7.5% to 9% appearing once. The sample here was PBMCs, taken on the day of the first yellow fever vaccination. The rearrangement links TRBV29-1 to TRBJ2-3; D unresolved. The TCR sequence derives from a man between 18 and 35 years old who received the YFV17D yellow fever vaccine. CDR3 in DNA: TGCAGCGTTGCCCTTAGTCCAGAGGCCACAGATACGCAGTATTTT. The encoded protein is CSVALSPEATDTQYF.